This T cell receptor beta chain was identified in a study of blood T cell repertoires in COVID-19. This clone was recorded once. Per the original data handling: Counts of nucleated cells, estimated from reference gene primer amplification, were obtained. Only in-frame clones appear in the TCRdb table, and some are missing; sequencing was by immunoSEQ multiplex PCR. V and J calls and clone size are copied from that table; D and trimming were computed from the DNA. Of about 270,000 clones detected, 75% to 95% appear once; the ten largest clones hold less than 3.5%. Cohort assignment relied on participant-reported clinical history. Germline V gives CDR1 MDHEN, CDR2 SYDVKM. The CDR3 is 14 amino acids. V lost 2 bases and J 2 bases, leaving 7 bases between the germline ends.

Sample: PBMCs or T cells enriched from blood (not recorded which). This receptor was obtained from a man aged 40-49 years who had been exposed to COVID-19. The J gene is TRBJ2-1, the V gene TRBV28, with a tentative D call TRBD2 (6 bases). CDR3 bases: TGTGCCAGCAGTTTACGGGAGCCCTACAATGAGCAGTTCTTC. Amino acids: CASSLREPYNEQFF.